The 27 T cell receptor beta chains listed next were all sequenced from one sample in a study of PD-1 blockade in classical Hodgkin lymphoma. This table comes from immunoSEQ multiplex PCR, and its TCRdb copy is limited to in-frame clones, with some not included. The sample lists 20,000 to 25,000 clones, 74% occurring once. Each patient experienced a relapse that followed autologous stem cell transplantation, and brentuximab vedotin exposure varied. Sequencing was performed on peripheral blood mononuclear cells (PBMCs), taken at baseline. All receptors derive from a human donor with classical Hodgkin lymphoma.

This clone is a singleton in its sample. V is TRBV6-6 and J is TRBJ2-3; no firm D call. CDR1 and CDR2 from the germline V gene are MNHNY and SVGAGI (reference sequence). Trimming pared 2 bases from V and 2 bases from J, leaving 5 bases between. This CDR3 has 13 residues. This CDR3 reads CASSYHITDTQYF. The CDR3 DNA follows: TGTGCCAGCAGTTACCATATCACAGATACGCAGTATTTT.

The genes are TRBV2 and TRBJ2-7; D remains unclear. Germline CDR1 SNHLY, CDR2 FYNNEI. CDR3 length: 15 amino acids. Trimming shortened V by 0 bases and J by 3 bases, and 12 bases separated the two germline ends. The CDR3 nucleotides read TGTGCCAGCAGTGAAGCTCGAGAACGCAACTACGAGCAGTACTTC. Translation gives CASSEARERNYEQYF. The whole variable domain, filled in from reference TRBV2 and TRBJ2-7, reads EPEVTQTPSHQVTQMGQEVILRCVPISNHLYFYWYRQILGQKVEFLVSFYNNEISEKSEIFDDQFSVERPDGSNFTLKIRSTKLEDSAMYFCASSEARERNYEQYFGPGTRLTVT.

This chain joins TRBV19 and TRBJ2-3, with a weak D call TRBD1 (6 bases). The CDR3 covers 17 residues. The V and J ends lost 3 bases and 1 base respectively, with 17 bases between them. Germline lookup yields CDR1 LNHDA and CDR2 SQIVND (reference sequence). Here the CDR3 DNA reads TGTGCCAGTAGTATGTCCTCTCTCAGGGGAGGCACAGATACGCAGTATTTT. Translation gives CASSMSSLRGGTDTQYF. Looking up the rest from reference TRBV19 and TRBJ2-3 gives the full variable domain: DGGITQSPKYLFRKEGQNVTLSCEQNLNHDAMYWYRQDPGQGLRLIYYSQIVNDFQKGDIAEGYSVSREKKESFPLTVTSAQKNPTAFYLCASSMSSLRGGTDTQYFGPGTRLTVL.

This chain uses TRBV25-1 with TRBJ1-1; D uncertain. V was shortened by 7 bases and J by 1 base, with 10 bases between the two germline ends. The length of the CDR3 is 13 residues. In germline, CDR1 is MGHDK, CDR2 SYGVNS. CDR3 DNA sequence: TGTGCCAGCAAAGTTGTCCAGAACACTGAAGCTTTCTTT. As protein: CASKVVQNTEAFF. Combining the CDR3 with reference TRBV25-1 and TRBJ1-1 gives the whole variable domain EADIYQTPRYLVIGTGKKITLECSQTMGHDKMYWYQQDPGMELHLIHYSYGVNSTEKGDLSSESTVSRIRTEHFPLTLESARPSHTSQYLCASKVVQNTEAFFGQGTRLTVV.

V and J are TRBV6-5 and TRBJ1-4, with TRBD1 matching 11 bases. The CDR3 covers 14 residues. The V gene end was trimmed by 6 bases and the J gene end by 5 bases; junction bases not matched to a gene: 2. CDR1 is MNHEY and CDR2 is SVGAGI in the germline V gene. The CDR3 region is CASSRDRGNEKLFF. The CDR3 DNA reads TGTGCCAGCAGCCGGGACAGGGGGAATGAAAAACTGTTTTTT.

This chain joins TRBV5-6 and TRBJ1-1; D possibly corresponds to TRBD1 (6 bases). V lost 4 bases to trimming and J lost 0 bases, with 13 bases between them. Germline lookup yields CDR1 SGHDT and CDR2 YYEEEE. The CDR3 extends over 15 amino acids. This CDR3 reads CASSLQGNMNTEAFF. DNA for the CDR3: TGTGCCAGCAGCCTACAGGGTAACATGAACACTGAAGCTTTCTTT.

The chain carries TRBV7-9 and TRBJ1-5; 7 bases agree with TRBD1. This CDR3 is built from 15 residues. V shed 5 bases and J 2 bases; nucleotides not matched to a gene: 6. Germline CDR1 and CDR2: SEHNR and FQNEAQ (reference sequence). In DNA, the CDR3 is TGTGCCAGCAGCAAAACAGGGGCTGGCAATCAGCCCCAGCATTTT. Its translation: CASSKTGAGNQPQHF.

The chain is built from TRBV29-1 and TRBJ2-1; 7 bases match TRBD1. Germline V CDR1 and CDR2: SQVTM, ANQGSEA. The CDR3 is made up of 18 amino acids. J gave up 6 bases and V 3 bases, and 20 bases lay outside the gene matches. The CDR3 reads CSVDSPGGVFSSLNEQFF. CDR3 nucleotide sequence: TGCAGCGTTGATAGTCCAGGGGGTGTCTTTAGCTCGCTCAATGAGCAGTTCTTC.

This chain connects TRBV19 to TRBJ1-1, with D maybe TRBD1 (5 bases). From germline, CDR1 is LNHDA and CDR2 SQIVND (reference sequence). The CDR3 runs 14 residues. Trimming removed 7 bases at V and 0 bases at J, with 12 bases between. CDR3 loop: CASIGGGVNTEAFF. Written as DNA, the CDR3 is TGTGCCAGTATTGGGGGAGGAGTGAACACTGAAGCTTTCTTT.

The chain has TRBV10-3 and TRBJ1-2; D is unresolved. V shed 11 bases and J shed 3 bases, with 16 bases lying between them. The germline CDR1 and CDR2 sequences are ENHRY and SYGVKD. CDR3 size: 13 residues. CDR3 amino acids: CASEPGRYYGYTF. The CDR3 bases are TGTGCCTCCGAGCCGGGCCGGTACTATGGCTACACCTTC.

The chain uses TRBV28 and TRBJ2-3; the D gene is possibly TRBD2 (6 bases). Germline V lookup: CDR1 MDHEN, CDR2 SYDVKM. The CDR3 consists of 14 residues. Trimming removed 5 bases at V and 8 bases at J, with 17 bases between. The CDR3, as DNA: TGTGCCAGCAGTAACATAAACGTGGGGGGTACGCAGTATTTT. Amino acids: CASSNINVGGTQYF.

This clone was detected only a few times. The chain combines TRBV30 with TRBJ1-1; possibly TRBD1 for D (5 bases). Per the germline V gene, CDR1 is GTSNPN and CDR2 is SVGIG (reference sequence). V lost 1 base and J 9 bases, leaving 15 bases between the germline ends. The CDR3 runs to 13 residues. The CDR3 is CAWSAGSMGQAFF. The CDR3 DNA reads TGTGCCTGGAGTGCGGGCAGTATGGGGCAAGCTTTCTTT.

The rearrangement links TRBV7-2 to TRBJ2-1; D assignment may be TRBD1 or TRBD2 (5 bases each). CDR1 and CDR2 (germline): SGHTA, FQGNSA. The CDR3 consists of 15 residues. V shed 5 bases and J shed 2 bases, with 13 bases lying between them. CDR3 DNA sequence: TGTGCCAGCAGCAACCAAACGGGACCCTACAATGAGCAGTTCTTC. Residues: CASSNQTGPYNEQFF.

The V gene is TRBV29-1, the J gene TRBJ2-2; 7 bases are shared with TRBD1. The CDR3 is 13 residues long. CDR1 SQVTM and CDR2 ANQGSEA come from the germline V gene. V dropped 7 bases and J dropped 6; count of bases not matched to a gene: 8. This CDR3 is CSGTSQGAGELFF. The DNA of the CDR3 is TGCAGCGGCACTTCCCAGGGGGCCGGGGAGCTGTTTTTT.

The J gene is TRBJ2-3, the V gene TRBV30; TRBD1 matches at 8 bases. V shed 4 bases, J shed 0 bases, and the junction held 3 bases outside the gene matches. The CDR3 loop spans 14 amino acids. Per the germline V gene, CDR1 is GTSNPN and CDR2 is SVGIG (reference sequence). CDR3 protein: CAWTGGRSTDTQYF. CDR3 DNA: TGTGCCTGGACAGGGGGCCGGAGCACAGATACGCAGTATTTT.

The sample holds a few counts of this clone. V usage is TRBV20-1 and J usage is TRBJ2-7; tentatively, D is TRBD1 or TRBD2 (5 bases each). CDR1 DFQATT and CDR2 SNEGSKA come from the germline V gene (reference sequence). V lost 6 bases and J lost 3, with 9 bases in between. The CDR3 runs 11 residues. CDR3 in DNA: TGCAGTGCCGGGGACGGCTACGAGCAGTACTTC. Its translation is CSAGDGYEQYF.

The rearrangement uses TRBV7-2 and TRBJ1-1; perhaps TRBD1 as D (6 bases). This CDR3 contains 14 residues. Germline V lookup: CDR1 SGHTA, CDR2 FQGNSA. Trimming shortened V by 2 bases and J by 5 bases, and 12 bases separated the two germline ends. DNA for the CDR3: TGTGCCAGCAGCTTAAACAGGAGGGGGACTGAAGCTTTCTTT. Protein product: CASSLNRRGTEAFF.

This clone appeared once. The chain employs TRBV7-8 and TRBJ2-1; TRBD2 matches 13 bases. The germline gives CDR1 SGHVS, CDR2 FQNEAQ. The CDR3 covers 17 residues. The V segment lost 5 bases and the J segment 5 bases; nucleotides outside the gene matches: 9. Here the CDR3 DNA reads TGTGCCAGCAGCGGACTAGCGGGGGAAACCGCGGACAATGAGCAGTTCTTC. The encoded protein is CASSGLAGETADNEQFF.

This clone was counted once. The V and J genes are TRBV2 and TRBJ2-7; 9 bases match TRBD1. Per the germline V gene, CDR1 is SNHLY and CDR2 is FYNNEI. Germline trimming cut 7 bases from V and 3 bases from J; bases unmatched to any gene: 16. This CDR3 contains 17 residues. Here the CDR3 DNA reads TGTGCCAGCATAGGAGACCCCGCCGGGACAGGGCACTACGAGCAGTACTTC. This encodes CASIGDPAGTGHYEQYF.

This clone is a singleton in its sample. The sample carries other DNA sequences with the same CDR3. This chain connects TRBV6-5 to TRBJ1-1; perhaps TRBD1 as D (6 bases). V was shortened by 6 bases and J by 1 base, with 9 bases between the two germline ends. The CDR3 runs to 13 residues. Germline CDR1 and CDR2: MNHEY and SVGAGI. CDR3 nucleotides: TGTGCCAGCAGCCGAGGGGGGAACACTGAAGCTTTCTTT. This encodes CASSRGGNTEAFF.

V gene TRBV5-4 combines with J gene TRBJ2-7; 9 bases line up with TRBD2. Unmatched junction bases numbered 6, after V lost 3 bases and J lost 5 bases. Germline assignment: CDR1 SGHNT and CDR2 YYREEE (reference sequence). The CDR3 has 14 amino acids. DNA of the CDR3: TGTGCCAGCAGCTCGGCCGGGACTAGCAACGAGCAGTACTTC. Its translation: CASSSAGTSNEQYF. Complete variable domain (other parts from reference TRBV5-4 and TRBJ2-7): ETGVTQSPTHLIKTRGQQVTLRCSSQSGHNTVSWYQQALGQGPQFIFQYYREEENGRGNFPPRFSGLQFPNYSSELNVNALELDDSALYLCASSSAGTSNEQYFGPGTRLTVT.

This clone appeared a few times. The V and J genes are TRBV5-1 and TRBJ2-7; 10 bases are a match to TRBD2. This CDR3 is 15 amino acids long. J lost 4 bases, V lost 3 bases, and 7 bases had no gene match. Germline CDR1 SGHRS, CDR2 YFSETQ. This CDR3 reads CASSSGLAPQYEQYF. The CDR3 DNA sequence: TGCGCCAGCAGCTCGGGACTAGCGCCACAATACGAGCAGTACTTC.

This clone was recorded only once. The chain uses TRBV30 and TRBJ2-1; D not certain. Germline CDR1 and CDR2: GTSNPN and SVGIG (reference sequence). V was trimmed by 4 bases and J by 7 bases, leaving 11 bases between them. The CDR3 totals 12 residues. The CDR3 coding sequence is TGTGCCTGGACCGGCTCGGGTAATGAGCAGTTCTTC. This codes for CAWTGSGNEQFF. Using reference TRBV30 and TRBJ2-1 for the parts outside the CDR3, the full variable domain is SQTIHQWPATLVQPVGSPLSLECTVEGTSNPNLYWYRQAAGRGLQLLFYSVGIGQISSEVPQNLSASRPQDRQFILSSKKLLLSDSGFYLCAWTGSGNEQFFGPGTRLTVL.

The chain links TRBV12-5 to TRBJ2-1, with TRBD2 as a possible D gene (5 bases). Trimming took off 7 bases at V and 2 bases at J, with 12 bases between the two ends. This CDR3 comprises 14 residues. Per germline, CDR1 LGHNT and CDR2 FRNRAP. CDR3 loop: CASARDSTYNEQFF. The CDR3 bases are TGTGCTAGTGCCCGGGATTCAACCTACAATGAGCAGTTCTTC.

The genes are TRBV5-1 and TRBJ1-2; 9 positions agree with TRBD1. The germline V gene encodes CDR1 SGHRS and CDR2 YFSETQ. With 4 bases clipped from V and 4 bases from J, the junction kept 11 bases outside the gene matches. The CDR3 spans 16 residues. CDR3 nucleotide sequence: TGCGCCAGCAGCCCAGTTACAGGGGGCGCTTCCTATGGCTACACCTTC. Protein: CASSPVTGGASYGYTF.

V gene TRBV7-2 combines with J gene TRBJ2-2; possibly TRBD2 for D (5 bases). Trimming removed 2 bases from V and 1 base from J, with 8 bases in between. There are 15 residues in the CDR3. Germline V CDR1 and CDR2: SGHTA, FQGNSA. The CDR3 sequence is CASSLLGVNTGELFF. CDR3 nucleotide sequence: TGTGCCAGCAGCTTACTCGGGGTGAACACCGGGGAGCTGTTTTTT.

The chain couples TRBV29-1 to TRBJ1-4; no clear D gene. The CDR3 has 13 amino acids. Trimming left V 4 bases short and J 2 bases short, with 8 bases between. Germline CDR1 and CDR2: SQVTM and ANQGSEA. For the CDR3, the DNA is TGCAGCGTTGGGAAGGGTACTAATGAAAAACTGTTTTTT. Amino acid sequence: CSVGKGTNEKLFF.